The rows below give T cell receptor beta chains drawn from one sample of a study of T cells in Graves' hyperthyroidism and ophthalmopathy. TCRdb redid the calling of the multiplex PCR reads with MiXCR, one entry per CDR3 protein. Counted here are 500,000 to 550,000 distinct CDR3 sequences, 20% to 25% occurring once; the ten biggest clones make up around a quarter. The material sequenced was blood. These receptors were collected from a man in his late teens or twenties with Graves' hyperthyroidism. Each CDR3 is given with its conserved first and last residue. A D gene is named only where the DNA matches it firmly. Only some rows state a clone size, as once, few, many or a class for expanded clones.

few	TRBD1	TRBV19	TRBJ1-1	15	TGTGCCAGTAGTCTATCGACAGGGATCGGCACTGAAGCTTTCTTT	CASSLSTGIGTEAFF
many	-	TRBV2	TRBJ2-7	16	TGTGCCAGCAGTCCAGGGTCCTCCCGTGTTAGCTACGAGCAGTACTTC	CASSPGSSRVSYEQYF
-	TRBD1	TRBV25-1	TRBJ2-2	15	TGTGCCAGCAGTGCGAGACAGGGGGCGGGCGGGGAGCTGTTTTTT	CASSARQGAGGELFF
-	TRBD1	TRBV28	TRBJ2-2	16	TGTGCCAGCAGTTCGGCCGGGACAGGGGGCACGGGGGAGCTGTTTTTT	CASSSAGTGGTGELFF
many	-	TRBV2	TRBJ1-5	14	TGTGCCAGCAGTGAAACGGGGGGGGATCAGCCCCAGCATTTT	CASSETGGDQPQHF
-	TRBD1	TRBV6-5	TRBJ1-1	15	TGTGCCAGCAGTTACGTTAGGGGGCAACTCACTGAAGCTTTCTTT	CASSYVRGQLTEAFF
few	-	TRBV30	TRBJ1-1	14	TGTGCCTGGAGTGTACAAGGGAGGGACACTGAAGCTTTCTTT	CAWSVQGRDTEAFF
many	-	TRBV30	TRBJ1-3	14	TGTGCCTCCCAGGGTTCTTTCTCTGGAAACACCATATATTTT	CASQGSFSGNTIYF
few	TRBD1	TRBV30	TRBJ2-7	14	TGTGCCTGGGGAGGACAGGGGGACTCCTACGAGCAGTACTTC	CAWGGQGDSYEQYF
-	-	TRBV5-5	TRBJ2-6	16	TGTGCCAGCAGGTGGCGGGGGCTTTCCGGGGCCAACGTCCTGACTTTC	CASRWRGLSGANVLTF
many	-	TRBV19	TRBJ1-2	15	TGTGCCAGTAGTTTCCCCGAGGGTCAGACGTATGGCTACACCTTC	CASSFPEGQTYGYTF
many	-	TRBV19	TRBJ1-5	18	TGTGCCATCTCCCCGGGCCCCTTTAGGGCTGGAGTCAATCAGCCCCAGCATTTT	CAISPGPFRAGVNQPQHF
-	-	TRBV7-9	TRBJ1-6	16	TGTGCCAGCAGCCCCTGGGGGAGGGGTGAGGATTCACCCCTCCACTTT	CASSPWGRGEDSPLHF
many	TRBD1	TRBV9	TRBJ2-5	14	TGTGCCAGCAGCGGGACAGGGACAGTCGAGACCCAGTACTTC	CASSGTGTVETQYF
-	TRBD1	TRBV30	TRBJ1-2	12	TGTGCCTGGACGAAAGACAGGGATGGCTACACCTTC	CAWTKDRDGYTF
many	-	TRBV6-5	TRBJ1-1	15	TGTGCCAGCAGTTCTGGATACGTAGGAGGGACTGAAGCTTTCTTT	CASSSGYVGGTEAFF
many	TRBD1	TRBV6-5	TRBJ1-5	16	TGTGCCAGCAGTTACACAGGGGGGTATAGCAATCAGCCCCAGCATTTT	CASSYTGGYSNQPQHF
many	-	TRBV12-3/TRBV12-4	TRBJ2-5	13	TGTGCCAGCAGTTTACCTCTAGCGGAGACCCAGTACTTC	CASSLPLAETQYF
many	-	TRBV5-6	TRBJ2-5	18	TGTGCCAGCAGCTTGAATTTGTTCGGACAGGAAGGGGGGGAGACCCAGTACTTC	CASSLNLFGQEGGETQYF
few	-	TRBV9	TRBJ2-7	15	TGTGCCAGCAGCGTAGGGACTCATCCCTCTGACGAGCAGTACTTC	CASSVGTHPSDEQYF
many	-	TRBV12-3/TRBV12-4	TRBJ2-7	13	TGTGCCAGCAGTTTAGTCCAGGCCCACGAGCAGTACTTC	CASSLVQAHEQYF
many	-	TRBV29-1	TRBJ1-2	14	TGCAGCGTTGAAGATTGGAGGGAGGACTATGGCTACACCTTC	CSVEDWREDYGYTF
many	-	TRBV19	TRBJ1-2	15	TGTGCCAGTAGTACCCTCTGGACAGACAACTATGGCTACACCTTC	CASSTLWTDNYGYTF
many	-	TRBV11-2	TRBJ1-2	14	TGTGCCAGCAGCTTAATGGGCCAGTCCTATGGCTACACCTTC	CASSLMGQSYGYTF
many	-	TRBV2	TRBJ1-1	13	TGTGCCAGCACAAGGGGTATGAACACTGAAGCTTTCTTT	CASTRGMNTEAFF
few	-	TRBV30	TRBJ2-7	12	TGTGCCTGGGGGGCTTCTTCCTACGAGCAGTACTTC	CAWGASSYEQYF
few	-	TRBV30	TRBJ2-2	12	TGTGCCTGGAGTGTGTCTACCGGGGAGCTGTTTTTT	CAWSVSTGELFF
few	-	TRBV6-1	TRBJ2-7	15	TGTGCCAGCAGTGAAGGGACTCCGAGCTCCTACGAGCAGTACTTC	CASSEGTPSSYEQYF
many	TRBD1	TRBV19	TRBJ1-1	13	TGTGCCAGTAGTATGCAGGGGGCCACTGAAGCTTTCTTT	CASSMQGATEAFF
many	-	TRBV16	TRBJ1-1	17	TGTGCCAGCAGCCATCGGGAGCGGGGGGGACCAAACACTGAAGCTTTCTTT	CASSHRERGGPNTEAFF
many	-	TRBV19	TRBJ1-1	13	TGTGCCAGCTCGGACCTGGGGCACACTGAAGCTTTCTTT	CASSDLGHTEAFF
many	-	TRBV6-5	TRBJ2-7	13	TGTGCCAGCAGTTACCATCCCTCTGGTGAGCAGTACTTC	CASSYHPSGEQYF
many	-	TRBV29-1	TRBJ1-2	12	TGCAGCGTCTCCGACAGGTTCTATGGCTACACCTTC	CSVSDRFYGYTF
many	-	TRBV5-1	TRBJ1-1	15	TGCGCCAGCAGCTTGGAGGCTCACGGCACGACTGAAGCTTTCTTT	CASSLEAHGTTEAFF
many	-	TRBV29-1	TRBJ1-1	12	TGCAGCGTTGAATTGCGGGGAACTGAAGCTTTCTTT	CSVELRGTEAFF
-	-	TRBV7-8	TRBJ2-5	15	TGTGCCAGCACCCTTGGGTGGCACCACCAAGAGACCCAGTACTTC	CASTLGWHHQETQYF
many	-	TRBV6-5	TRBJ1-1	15	TGTGCCAGCAGTTACTCGGGGGCACAAGGCGCCGAAGCTTTCTTT	CASSYSGAQGAEAFF
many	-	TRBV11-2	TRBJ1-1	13	TGTGCCAGCAGCCTCATCAGGGTTACTGAAGCTTTCTTT	CASSLIRVTEAFF
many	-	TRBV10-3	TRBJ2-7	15	TGTGCCATCAGTGAGATCAGTCGAAGCTCCTACGAGCAGTACTTC	CAISEISRSSYEQYF
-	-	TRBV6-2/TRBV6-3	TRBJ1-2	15	TGTGCCAGCAGTTACAGCGGACAGAGGCCGTGGGGCTACACCTTC	CASSYSGQRPWGYTF
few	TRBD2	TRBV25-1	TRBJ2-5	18	TGTGCCAGCAGTGAATCCCCTCGACTAGCGGGGGTGGAAGAGACCCAGTACTTC	CASSESPRLAGVEETQYF
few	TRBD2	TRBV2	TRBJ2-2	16	TGTGCCAGCAGTGATGGCCTAGCGGGCTTCACCGGGGAGCTGTTTTTT	CASSDGLAGFTGELFF
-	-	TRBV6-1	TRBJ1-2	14	TGTGCCAGCAGTGGGGAGGATCCCAACTATGGCGACACCTTC	CASSGEDPNYGDTF
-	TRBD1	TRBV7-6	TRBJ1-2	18	TGTGCCAGCAGCTTAGGGGGAGTGGGACAGGGTGCTAACTATGGCTACACCTTC	CASSLGGVGQGANYGYTF
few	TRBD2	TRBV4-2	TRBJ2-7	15	TGTGCCAGCAGCCAAGATGTACTAGCGGGGGATGAGCAGTACTTC	CASSQDVLAGDEQYF
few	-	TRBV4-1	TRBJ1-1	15	TGCGCCAGCAGCCAAGAGCCGTGGACGAACACTGAAGCTTTCTTT	CASSQEPWTNTEAFF
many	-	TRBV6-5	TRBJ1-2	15	TGTGCCAGCAGTTACGGGTATGAGGCGGGCCATGGCTACACCTTC	CASSYGYEAGHGYTF
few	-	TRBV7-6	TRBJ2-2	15	TGTGCCAGCAGCCAACAGGGACTGAACACCGGGGAGCTGTTTTTT	CASSQQGLNTGELFF
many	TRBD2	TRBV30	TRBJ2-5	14	TGTGCCTGGGAGGGACTAGCGGGGGTGGAGACCCAGTACTTC	CAWEGLAGVETQYF
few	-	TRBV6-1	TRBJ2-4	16	TGTGCCAGCAGTGGATCAGGAACCGACGCCAAAAACATTAAGTACTTC	CASSGSGTDAKNIKYF